The entry below gives a single T cell receptor (beta chain) sequence along with its context. This sample is drawn from a study of T cell changes during pregnancy in multiple sclerosis. Trimming removed 1 base at V and 3 bases at J, with 13 bases between. CDR3 length equals 15 residues. Germline-derived CDR1 and CDR2 are KGHSH and LQKENI. Repertoires were generated with immunoSEQ multiplex PCR, while TCRdb's copy carries only in-frame clones and drops some. The sample includes over 50,000 clones, 80% to 95% of them seen just once. This specimen consisted of peripheral blood, obtained in the first trimester of pregnancy. The sequence derives from a female donor with multiple sclerosis, enrolled in a pregnancy study. The rearrangement uses TRBV18 and TRBJ2-7; D gene uncertain. The CDR3 region has the DNA TGTGCCAGCTCACCACTTCCGCAAGAGAGCTACGAGCAGTACTTC. This translates into CASSPLPQESYEQYF.